The 23 T cell receptor beta chains listed next were all sequenced from one sample in a study of T cells in Graves' hyperthyroidism and ophthalmopathy. RNA transcripts gave rise to amplified TCR beta CDR3 regions. When the TCR CDR3 underwent first-round RT-PCR, the HTBI primer set was used. Using its own MiXCR run on the multiplex PCR reads, TCRdb lists one record per CDR3 protein. The sample lists about half a million distinct CDR3 sequences; roughly 24% were seen once. The sequenced sample was blood. These receptors were obtained from a woman aged 25 to 45 with Graves' ophthalmopathy.

The rearrangement uses TRBV4-1 and TRBJ1-2; weak D call: TRBD1 (5 bases). The CDR3 consists of 14 residues. V was cut by 4 bases and J by 9 bases, with 18 bases left in between. Germline lookup yields CDR1 MGHRA and CDR2 YSYEKL. CDR3 sequence (DNA): TGCGCCAGCAGCCTAAGCCAGGGAGTAGATAGCTACACCTTC. Its translation is CASSLSQGVDSYTF.

This clonotype was counted many times. The chain recombines TRBV12-3 or TRBV12-4 with TRBJ2-5, with D hard to call. V lost 6 bases and J 6 bases, leaving 14 bases between the germline ends. This CDR3 has 13 amino acids. Here the CDR3 reads CASSDDVGKTQYF. The CDR3 region has the DNA TGTGCCAGCAGCGACGACGTAGGGAAGACCCAGTACTTC.

This clonotype was counted at least ten times. The chain carries TRBV7-3 and TRBJ2-4; D possibly corresponds to TRBD2 (6 bases). Trimming stripped 3 bases from V and 6 bases from J, with 9 bases between. The CDR3 covers 13 residues. In germline, CDR1 is SGHTA, CDR2 FQGTGA. CDR3 region: CASSLGDLNIQYF. CDR3 DNA: TGTGCCAGCAGCTTGGGGGACTTAAACATTCAGTACTTC.

The sample holds many counts of this clonotype. The rearrangement uses TRBV24-1 and TRBJ2-7, with 9 bases fitting TRBD1. The CDR3 totals 16 residues. Germline lookup yields CDR1 KGHDR and CDR2 SFDVKD. V was pared by 4 bases and J by 3 bases, with 9 bases of the junction left unmatched. The CDR3 is CATSDSSGQGFYEQYF. The DNA of the CDR3 is TGTGCCACCAGTGACTCATCGGGACAGGGCTTCTACGAGCAGTACTTC.

The chain uses TRBV6-4 and TRBJ2-2, with 12 bases that match TRBD1. Trimming removed 6 bases from V and 4 bases from J; junction bases left unmatched: 3. This CDR3 spans 15 amino acids. Per the germline V gene, CDR1 is MRHNA and CDR2 is SNTAGT. The CDR3 sequence is CASSGTGGGTGELFF. CDR3 coding DNA: TGTGCCAGCAGCGGGACAGGGGGCGGCACCGGGGAGCTGTTTTTT.

This clonotype came up many times. The chain combines TRBV27 with TRBJ2-7, with TRBD1 identical over 10 bases. CDR1 and CDR2 (germline): MNHEY, SMNVEV (reference sequence). The J segment lost 5 bases and the V segment lost 4 bases, leaving 14 bases of the junction unmatched. The CDR3 is 17 residues long. As DNA, the CDR3 is TGTGCCAGCAGTTCCTATTCCCAGGACAGGGGGAATCACGAGCAGTACTTC. Protein sequence: CASSSYSQDRGNHEQYF.

This clonotype appeared a few times. Given a much more abundant clone one base away, this may be a read error. V usage is TRBV4-3 and J usage is TRBJ1-2; D not resolved. Germline V gene data show CDR1 as LGHNA and CDR2 as YSLEER. This CDR3 has 15 residues. As DNA, the CDR3 is TGCGCCAGCTGCCAAGGATCTTGGGGAGGCTATGGCTACACCTTC. Protein product: CASCQGSWGGYGYTF.

This clonotype showed up many times. The rearrangement links TRBV7-9 to TRBJ2-5; 9 bases match TRBD1. CDR3 length: 15 amino acids. Germline CDR1 is SEHNR and CDR2 is FQNEAQ (reference sequence). V trimming: 4 bases; J trimming: 2 bases; junction bases outside the gene matches: 5. CDR3 coding DNA: TGTGCCAGCAGCTACGGACAGGGGATACAAGAGACCCAGTACTTC. Translating it yields CASSYGQGIQETQYF.

This clonotype was found many times. The chain has TRBV6-4 and TRBJ1-1, with 9 bases fitting TRBD1. V was clipped by 6 bases and J by 6 bases; unmatched bases: 8. Germline CDR1 MRHNA, CDR2 SNTAGT. CDR3 size: 14 residues. CDR3 coding DNA: TGTGCCAGCAGCTCGACACAGGGGGCCGCTGAAGCTTTCTTT. This codes for CASSSTQGAAEAFF.

This clonotype was recorded many times. The V call is TRBV12-3 or TRBV12-4, the J call TRBJ2-7, with 9 bases aligning to TRBD1. The CDR3 is 14 amino acids. V lost 5 bases and J lost 5; bases outside the gene matches: 7. The CDR3 here is CASSIRDRAHEQYF. The DNA of the CDR3 is TGTGCCAGCAGTATACGGGACAGGGCCCACGAGCAGTACTTC.

The genes are TRBV12-3 or TRBV12-4 and TRBJ2-2, with 9 bases aligning to TRBD2. The CDR3 length is 18 residues. The V segment lost 3 bases and the J segment 5 bases; nucleotides outside the gene matches: 13. CDR3 in DNA: TGTGCCAGCAGTTTCTCACTGGCGGGGGGGTATCGGACCGGGGAGCTGTTTTTT. Its protein product is CASSFSLAGGYRTGELFF.

This clonotype was picked up many times. The CDR3 nucleotides read TGTGCCAGCAGTAAACAGTTAAGCACAGATACGCAGTATTTT. Translated, it gives CASSKQLSTDTQYF. This chain uses TRBV6-2 or TRBV6-3 with TRBJ2-3; no clear D gene. CDR1 is MNHEY and CDR2 is SVGEGT in the germline V gene. V lost 5 bases and J 0 bases, leaving 9 bases between the germline ends. This CDR3 has 14 amino acids.

In this sample, this clonotype turned up many times. This chain joins TRBV6-5 and TRBJ2-7; 8 nucleotides align to TRBD1. The CDR3 totals 16 residues. V shed 0 bases, J shed 6 bases, and the junction held 10 bases outside the gene matches. The germline V gene encodes CDR1 MNHEY and CDR2 SVGAGI. CDR3 DNA sequence: TGTGCCAGCAGTTACTCAGACAACAGGGGGGCAGGCGAGCAGTACTTC. Its protein product is CASSYSDNRGAGEQYF.

This clonotype came up many times. The chain couples TRBV6-5 to TRBJ1-2, with D possibly being TRBD1 (5 bases). V lost 6 bases to trimming and J lost 2 bases, with 13 bases between them. The CDR3 extends over 14 amino acids. The V gene's germline CDR1 is MNHEY and CDR2 SVGAGI. The CDR3 nucleotides are TGTGCCAGCAGGCGCCGGGACCGGAACTATGGCTACACCTTC. It specifies CASRRRDRNYGYTF.

This clonotype was observed many times. The rearrangement uses TRBV19 and TRBJ1-2; tentative D call: TRBD1 (6 bases). V dropped 6 bases and J dropped 8 bases, with 13 bases sitting between them. This CDR3 is 12 amino acids long. In germline, CDR1 is LNHDA, CDR2 SQIVND (reference sequence). CDR3 region: CASRKQGSGYTF. The CDR3 region has the DNA TGTGCCAGTAGGAAACAGGGCAGCGGCTACACCTTC.

V and J are TRBV7-2 and TRBJ2-7; D is uncertain. The CDR3 runs to 14 residues. Trimming removed 2 bases from V and 0 bases from J, with 8 bases in between. The V gene's germline CDR1 is SGHTA and CDR2 FQGNSA. The CDR3 sequence is CASSLPRLSYEQYF. The DNA of the CDR3 is TGTGCCAGCAGCTTACCCCGTCTCTCCTACGAGCAGTACTTC.

This clonotype was counted only a few times. The rearrangement joins TRBV6-1 to TRBJ1-5; D is ambiguous. Germline V gives CDR1 MNHNS, CDR2 SASEGT. Trimming left V 4 bases short and J 4 bases short, with 8 bases between. The CDR3 is 13 amino acids. The CDR3 DNA sequence: TGTGCCAGCAGTGTTGGGGAAAATCAGCCCCAGCATTTT. Its translation: CASSVGENQPQHF.

This clonotype was seen many times. The chain uses TRBV27 and TRBJ1-2; 8 nucleotides line up with TRBD1. V lost 4 bases to trimming and J lost 4 bases; unmatched junction nucleotides: 5. Germline V gene sequence: CDR1 MNHEY, CDR2 SMNVEV (reference sequence). The CDR3 is 14 amino acids. The CDR3 loop reads CASSYRGVSYGYTF. For the CDR3, the DNA is TGTGCCAGCAGTTACAGGGGGGTTAGCTATGGCTACACCTTC.

This clonotype was counted only a few times. The chain joins TRBV28 to TRBJ1-1; TRBD1 is a possible D gene (6 bases). V was trimmed by 5 bases and J by 3 bases, leaving 19 bases between them. CDR3 length: 16 amino acids. Germline-derived CDR1 and CDR2 are MDHEN and SYDVKM. The CDR3 region has the DNA TGTGCCAGCAGTACCAAGAGGGGGTTTGAGGACACTGAAGCTTTCTTT. Its protein product is CASSTKRGFEDTEAFF.

Notes on this clonotype: This may be a read error: a much more frequent sequence differs by one nucleotide. This chain joins TRBV19 and TRBJ1-1; D is unclear. From germline, CDR1 is LNHDA and CDR2 SQIVND (reference sequence). The CDR3 covers 13 residues. CDR3 bases: TGTACCAGTACTGGGTCCAGGAACACTGAAGCTTTCTTT. Residues: CTSTGSRNTEAFF. The full variable domain, its missing parts supplied by reference TRBV19 and TRBJ1-1, is DGGITQSPKYLFRKEGQNVTLSCEQNLNHDAMYWYRQDPGQGLRLIYYSQIVNDFQKGDIAEGYSVSREKKESFPLTVTSAQKNPTAFYLCTSTGSRNTEAFFGQGTRLTVV.

Comment on this clonotype: Possible read error: a much larger clone is one base away. V gene TRBV6-1 combines with J gene TRBJ2-5; no reliable D call. Germline CDR1 MNHNS, CDR2 SASEGT. The CDR3 runs 11 residues. The V end lost 7 bases, the J end lost 8 bases, and 11 bases lay between the germline ends. DNA for the CDR3: TGTGCCAGCACCCTTCTTGATACCCAGTACTTC. Translated, it gives CASTLLDTQYF.

This clonotype was seen ten or more times. This chain uses TRBV28 with TRBJ1-2, with D perhaps TRBD1 (6 bases). Germline V gives CDR1 MDHEN, CDR2 SYDVKM. The V end was cut by 3 bases, the J end by 4 bases, with 18 bases between. The CDR3 contains 16 residues. CDR3 DNA sequence: TGTGCCAGCAGTTTCCCCGGTGGGGGCCCTCTCTATGGCTACACCTTC. As protein: CASSFPGGGPLYGYTF.

This clonotype was observed many times. The chain couples TRBV4-1 to TRBJ1-2; the D gene is possibly TRBD1 (5 bases). Germline CDR1 MGHRA, CDR2 YSYEKL. The CDR3 consists of 15 residues. The V end lost 3 bases, the J end lost 4 bases, and 15 bases lay between the germline ends. The CDR3 DNA follows: TGCGCCAGCAGCCACCCAAGTATGGGGACCTATGGCTACACCTTC. Its protein is CASSHPSMGTYGYTF.